This record concerns one T cell receptor beta chain sequence. Indicated time point: persistent/refractory GD, antithyroid drugs over 5 years with positive TRAb. PBMC RNA served as the TCR library source. Libraries of TCR beta came from iRepertoire HTBI primers plus Arm-PCR of CDR3 regions. MiXCR, applied by TCRdb to the multiplex PCR reads, yields one record per CDR3 protein. The table records 310,000 or so distinct CDR3 sequences, around 20% of them present only once. This specimen comes from a study of regulatory T cells in long-lasting Graves disease. The CDR3 sequence is 13 residues long. Germline loops: CDR1 DFQATT, CDR2 SNEGSKA (reference sequence). Trimming took 5 bases from V and 7 from J, leaving 17 bases between them.

This chain connects TRBV20-1 to TRBJ1-1, with unresolved D. The sequences come from peripheral blood mononuclear cells (PBMCs), collected when the disease was refractory, from a patient treated with antithyroid drugs. This receptor was taken from a female donor with Graves disease. CDR3 amino acids: CSAYEGSAIEAFF. The CDR3 nucleotides are TGCAGTGCTTATGAAGGGAGCGCTATTGAAGCTTTCTTT.